Each of the 23 T cell receptor beta chains below was sequenced from the same sample in a study of CD8 T cells in Susac syndrome. The authors reverse transcribed 0.5 to 1 ug RNA with random hexamers. Using its own MiXCR run on the immunoSEQ multiplex PCR reads, TCRdb lists one record per CDR3 protein. The data hold 100,000 to 150,000 distinct CDR3 sequences, with about 94% observed a single time. The sample taken for sequencing was CD4+ T cells from PBMCs. These receptors came from a human donor with multiple sclerosis.

The chain joins TRBV5-1 to TRBJ2-7; D possibly corresponds to TRBD1 (6 bases). V gave up 2 bases and J gave up 1 base, with 13 bases separating them. Germline V lookup: CDR1 SGHRS, CDR2 YFSETQ. The CDR3 extends over 15 amino acids. The CDR3 DNA is TGCGCCAGCAGCTTAAGAGGGGGAATATCCTACGAGCAGTACTTC. This sequence encodes CASSLRGGISYEQYF. The full variable domain, rest sourced from reference TRBV5-1 and TRBJ2-7, is KAGVTQTPRYLIKTRGQQVTLSCSPISGHRSVSWYQQTPGQGLQFLFEYFSETQRNKGNFPGRFSGRQFSNSRSEMNVSTLELGDSALYLCASSLRGGISYEQYFGPGTRLTVT.

This clonotype was counted once. For the CDR3, the DNA is TGTGCCTGGAGGTCCGAGGGGGTCTATGGCTACACCTTC. This sequence encodes CAWRSEGVYGYTF. V and J are TRBV30 and TRBJ1-2; a weak D match, TRBD1 (6 bases). Germline loops: CDR1 GTSNPN, CDR2 SVGIG (reference sequence). The CDR3 consists of 13 residues. Trimming pared 3 bases from V and 4 bases from J, leaving 12 bases between.

The chain links TRBV5-6 to TRBJ2-3; the D is unclear. There are 15 residues in the CDR3. Germline assignment: CDR1 SGHDT and CDR2 YYEEEE. V shed 1 base and J shed 4 bases, with 13 bases lying between them. The CDR3 DNA reads TGTGCCAGCAGCTTGTATATACTGGCCGCAGATACGCAGTATTTT. This sequence encodes CASSLYILAADTQYF.

The chain is built from TRBV9 and TRBJ2-7; the match to TRBD2 covers 15 bases. The germline V gene has CDR1 SGDLS and CDR2 YYNGEE. V shed 4 bases, J shed 4 bases, and the junction held 15 bases outside the gene matches. The CDR3 length is 19 residues. CDR3 coding DNA: TGTGCCAGCAGCTCCTTCGGGACTAGCGGGAGGAGTACACTTTACGAGCAGTACTTC. Its translation: CASSSFGTSGRSTLYEQYF.

The chain links TRBV6-2 or TRBV6-3 to TRBJ2-1, with D uncertain. Germline V gene lookup returns CDR1 MNHEY and CDR2 SVGEGT. This CDR3 is built from 15 residues. V lost 8 bases to trimming and J lost 8 bases, with 22 bases between them. DNA for the CDR3: TGTGCCAGCCGGCCGGTACCACCTGGACGGGATGAGCAGTTCTTC. Translated: CASRPVPPGRDEQFF.

The chain has TRBV6-1 and TRBJ1-6; D possibly corresponds to TRBD1 (5 bases). Deletions cut 4 bases from V and 7 bases from J, with 17 bases between. The CDR3 consists of 16 residues. Per germline, CDR1 MNHNS and CDR2 SASEGT. CDR3 region: CASSGSPGTVNSPLHF. DNA of the CDR3: TGTGCCAGCAGTGGTTCTCCCGGGACCGTCAATTCACCCCTCCACTTT.

This clonotype was found a few times. One junction end disagrees with the germline gene, perhaps due to a read error. The chain combines TRBV7-9 with TRBJ2-6; a possible D gene is TRBD1 (6 bases). The germline V gene encodes CDR1 SEHNR and CDR2 FQNEAQ (reference sequence). This CDR3 region has 9 residues. Here the CDR3 reads CASSLEGDF. The CDR3 DNA sequence: TGTGCCAGCAGCTTAGAGGGGGATTTC.

The V and J genes are TRBV11-2 and TRBJ2-7, with 7 bases lining up with TRBD1. V lost 5 bases, J lost 2 bases, and 6 bases stayed unmatched. CDR3 length: 14 amino acids. Germline CDR1 SGHAT, CDR2 FQNNGV. CDR3 sequence (DNA): TGTGCCAGCAGCCGGACCGACAGGGCCTACGAGCAGTACTTC. It yields the protein CASSRTDRAYEQYF.

V is TRBV7-8 and J is TRBJ1-6, with 10 bases lining up with TRBD1. The V gene end was trimmed by 5 bases and the J gene end by 0 bases; junction bases not matched to a gene: 4. The CDR3 runs to 17 residues. Germline CDR1 is SGHVS and CDR2 is FQNEAQ. CDR3 amino acids: CASSLRTGGSYNSPLHF. The DNA for the CDR3 is TGTGCCAGCAGCCTCCGGACAGGGGGCTCCTATAATTCACCCCTCCACTTT. Looking up the rest from reference TRBV7-8 and TRBJ1-6 gives the full variable domain: GAGVSQSPRYKVAKRGQDVALRCDPISGHVSLFWYQQALGQGPEFLTYFQNEAQLDKSGLPSDRFFAERPEGSVSTLKIQRTQQEDSAVYLCASSLRTGGSYNSPLHFGNGTRLTVT.

V and J are TRBV24-1 and TRBJ2-3; possible D gene TRBD1, 6 bases. The V end lost 4 bases, the J end lost 7 bases, and 11 bases lay between the germline ends. This CDR3 has 13 residues. Germline V gene data show CDR1 as KGHDR and CDR2 as SFDVKD. The DNA of the CDR3 is TGTGCCACCAGTGAACTCAGGGGAAATACGCAGTATTTT. This encodes CATSELRGNTQYF.

This sequence joins TRBV19 and TRBJ2-7; D perhaps matches TRBD1 (6 bases). In germline, CDR1 is LNHDA, CDR2 SQIVND (reference sequence). V was trimmed by 3 bases and J by 2 bases, leaving 14 bases between them. CDR3 length: 15 amino acids. The CDR3 DNA follows: TGTGCCAGTAGTATGGGACGGACAGTACCCTACGAGCAGTACTTC. Translating gives CASSMGRTVPYEQYF.

The chain is built from TRBV19 and TRBJ1-2, with D perhaps matching TRBD1 (5 bases). The CDR3 is 12 residues long. The germline gives CDR1 LNHDA, CDR2 SQIVND (reference sequence). V lost 9 bases, J lost 8 bases, and 16 bases lay in between. The CDR3 bases are TGTGCCAGGACCTCGGGGGACCTCGGCTACACCTTC. Translated, it gives CARTSGDLGYTF.

The genes are TRBV6-2 or TRBV6-3 and TRBJ2-3, with 9 positions matching TRBD2. The CDR3 length is 16 residues. Germline V lookup: CDR1 MNHEY, CDR2 SVGEGT. V shed 4 bases and J 1 base; nucleotides not matched to a gene: 6. This CDR3 reads CASSSIAGVRTDTQYF. DNA of the CDR3: TGTGCCAGCAGTTCCATAGCGGGAGTCCGCACAGATACGCAGTATTTT.

This chain joins TRBV21-1 and TRBJ1-5; whether TRBD1, the table's D call, matches the DNA was not checked. TRBV21-1 is described as a pseudogene. The CDR3 extends over 15 amino acids. The CDR3 region is CASSKATGSCQPQHF. The DNA for the CDR3 is TGTGCCAGCAGCAAAGCGACAGGGTCGTGTCAGCCCCAGCATTTT.

The rearrangement uses TRBV7-2 and TRBJ2-4; a possible D gene is TRBD2 (5 bases). The germline V gene has CDR1 SGHTA and CDR2 FQGNSA. CDR3 length: 15 residues. V dropped 5 bases and J dropped 9 bases, with 20 bases sitting between them. In nucleotides, the CDR3 is TGTGCCAGCAGCCCCTCCACGAGCGGCCGGGGCATTCAGTACTTC. It encodes CASSPSTSGRGIQYF.

This rearrangement joins TRBV29-1 to TRBJ2-7; D unresolved. In germline, CDR1 is SQVTM, CDR2 ANQGSEA. V was clipped by 6 bases and J by 1 base, with 16 bases between them. This CDR3 comprises 14 residues. The CDR3 here is CSVRLIKGSYEQYF. CDR3 DNA sequence: TGCAGCGTCCGATTAATTAAGGGTTCCTACGAGCAGTACTTC.

The chain couples TRBV9 to TRBJ2-7; 9 bases are shared with TRBD1. The V segment lost 0 bases and the J segment 5 bases; nucleotides outside the gene matches: 12. Germline loops: CDR1 SGDLS, CDR2 YYNGEE. CDR3 size: 17 residues. CDR3 DNA: TGTGCCAGCAGCGTAGATCTGGGCGGGACAGGGTCACACGAGCAGTACTTC. Protein: CASSVDLGGTGSHEQYF.

This chain uses TRBV7-9 with TRBJ1-4; 10 positions match TRBD1. With 7 bases clipped from V and 9 bases from J, the junction kept 8 bases outside the gene matches. This CDR3 is built from 14 residues. In germline, CDR1 is SEHNR, CDR2 FQNEAQ (reference sequence). The chain's CDR3 is CASTPTGGQQKLFF. DNA of the CDR3: TGTGCCAGCACCCCGACAGGGGGCCAACAAAAACTGTTTTTT.

This chain connects TRBV7-9 to TRBJ1-1; 9 positions match TRBD1. V was clipped by 5 bases and J by 4 bases; unmatched bases: 17. Germline V lookup: CDR1 SEHNR, CDR2 FQNEAQ (reference sequence). The CDR3 runs to 18 residues. CDR3 bases: TGTGCCAGCAGCATCCAAAACAGGGGGCGCTTCCGAAGCACTGAAGCTTTCTTT. Encoded protein: CASSIQNRGRFRSTEAFF.

The V call is TRBV12-3 or TRBV12-4, the J call TRBJ2-1; no clear D gene. This CDR3 has 12 residues. V was pared by 3 bases and J by 8 bases, with 8 bases between. The CDR3 loop reads CASSFKSHEQFF. The CDR3 DNA reads as TGTGCCAGCAGTTTCAAGTCGCATGAGCAGTTCTTC.

The chain joins TRBV24-1 to TRBJ1-6; no definite D call. The germline V gene has CDR1 KGHDR and CDR2 SFDVKD. The V gene lost 8 bases and the J gene lost 7 bases, with 11 bases spanning the gap. This CDR3 is 13 amino acids long. The CDR3 spells CATKGPGNSPLHF. DNA for the CDR3: TGTGCCACCAAAGGACCGGGGAATTCACCCCTCCACTTT.

The chain combines TRBV7-9 with TRBJ1-2, with D hard to call. V was clipped by 4 bases and J by 3 bases, with 15 bases between them. The CDR3 consists of 15 residues. Germline V lookup: CDR1 SEHNR, CDR2 FQNEAQ (reference sequence). The CDR3 sequence is CASSSTNLGDYGYTF. The CDR3 bases are TGTGCCAGCAGCTCGACTAACCTGGGAGACTATGGCTACACCTTC.

The rearrangement links TRBV5-1 to TRBJ1-1; possible D gene TRBD1, 5 bases. CDR3 length: 16 amino acids. Germline V CDR1 and CDR2: SGHRS, YFSETQ. The V end lost 0 bases, the J end lost 0 bases, and 12 bases lay between the germline ends. CDR3 DNA sequence: TGCGCCAGCAGCTTGGGAGCGGGGCGATTGAACACTGAAGCTTTCTTT. Translated, it gives CASSLGAGRLNTEAFF.